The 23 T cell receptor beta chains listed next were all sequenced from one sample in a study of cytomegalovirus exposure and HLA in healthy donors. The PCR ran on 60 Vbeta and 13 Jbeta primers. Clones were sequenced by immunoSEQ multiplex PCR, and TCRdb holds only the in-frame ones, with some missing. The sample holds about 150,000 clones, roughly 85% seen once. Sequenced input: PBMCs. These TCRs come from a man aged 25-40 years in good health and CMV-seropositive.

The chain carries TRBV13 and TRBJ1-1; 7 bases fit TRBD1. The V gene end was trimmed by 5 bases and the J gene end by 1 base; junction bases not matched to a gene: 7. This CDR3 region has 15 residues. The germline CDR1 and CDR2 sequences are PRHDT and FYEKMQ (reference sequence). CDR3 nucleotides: TGTGCCAGCAGCCTACGACAGGGAACGAACACTGAAGCTTTCTTT. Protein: CASSLRQGTNTEAFF.

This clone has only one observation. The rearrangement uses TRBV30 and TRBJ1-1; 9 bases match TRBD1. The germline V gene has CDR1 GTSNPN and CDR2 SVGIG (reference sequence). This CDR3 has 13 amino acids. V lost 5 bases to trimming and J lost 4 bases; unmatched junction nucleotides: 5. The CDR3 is CAWGRTGATEAFF. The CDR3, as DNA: TGTGCCTGGGGACGGACAGGGGCCACTGAAGCTTTCTTT.

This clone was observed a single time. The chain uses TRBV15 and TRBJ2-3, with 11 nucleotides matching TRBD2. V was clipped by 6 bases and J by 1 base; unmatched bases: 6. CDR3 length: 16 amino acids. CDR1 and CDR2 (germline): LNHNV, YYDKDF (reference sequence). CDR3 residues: CATSSGRALGTDTQYF. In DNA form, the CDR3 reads TGTGCCACCAGTAGCGGGAGGGCCCTCGGCACAGATACGCAGTATTTT.

CDR3 nucleotides: TGTGCCAGCAGCTTGTCCGGGACTCTAAACAATGAGCAGTTCTTC. It encodes CASSLSGTLNNEQFF. The genes are TRBV9 and TRBJ2-1, with D possibly TRBD2 on 6 matching bases. Trimming left V 4 bases short and J 5 bases short, with 16 bases between. The germline V gene encodes CDR1 SGDLS and CDR2 YYNGEE. The CDR3 spans 15 residues.

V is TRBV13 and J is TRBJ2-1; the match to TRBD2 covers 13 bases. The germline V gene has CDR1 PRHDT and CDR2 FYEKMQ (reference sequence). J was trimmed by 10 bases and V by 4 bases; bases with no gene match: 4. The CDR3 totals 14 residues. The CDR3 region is CASSSGLAGEEQFF. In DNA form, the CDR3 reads TGTGCCAGCAGCTCCGGACTAGCGGGAGAGGAGCAGTTCTTC.

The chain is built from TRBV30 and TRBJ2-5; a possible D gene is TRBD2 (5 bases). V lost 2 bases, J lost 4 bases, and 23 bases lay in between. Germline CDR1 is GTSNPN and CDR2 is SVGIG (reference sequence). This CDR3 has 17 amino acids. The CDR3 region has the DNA TGTGCCTGGAGTAAACCCTTAAGCGGTGGGAAGGGAGAGACCCAGTACTTC. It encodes CAWSKPLSGGKGETQYF.

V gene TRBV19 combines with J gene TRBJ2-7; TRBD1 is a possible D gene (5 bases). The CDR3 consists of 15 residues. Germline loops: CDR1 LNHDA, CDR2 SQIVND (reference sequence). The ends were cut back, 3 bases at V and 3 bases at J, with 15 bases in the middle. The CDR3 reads CASSIGPTEYYEQYV. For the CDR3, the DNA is TGTGCCAGTAGTATTGGGCCGACAGAGTACTACGAGCAGTACGTC.

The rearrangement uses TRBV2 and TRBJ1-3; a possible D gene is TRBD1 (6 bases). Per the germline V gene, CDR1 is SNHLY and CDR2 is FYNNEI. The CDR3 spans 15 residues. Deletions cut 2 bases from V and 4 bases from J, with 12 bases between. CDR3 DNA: TGTGCCAGCAGTGAAAGGGGGGGTCTCGGAAACACCATATATTTT. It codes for CASSERGGLGNTIYF.

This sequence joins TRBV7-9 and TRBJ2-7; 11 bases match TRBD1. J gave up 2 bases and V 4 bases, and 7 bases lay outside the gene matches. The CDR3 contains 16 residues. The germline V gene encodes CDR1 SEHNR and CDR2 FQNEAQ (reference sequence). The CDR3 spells CASSSTRTGGTYEQYF. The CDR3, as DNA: TGTGCCAGCAGCTCAACCCGGACAGGGGGCACCTACGAGCAGTACTTC.

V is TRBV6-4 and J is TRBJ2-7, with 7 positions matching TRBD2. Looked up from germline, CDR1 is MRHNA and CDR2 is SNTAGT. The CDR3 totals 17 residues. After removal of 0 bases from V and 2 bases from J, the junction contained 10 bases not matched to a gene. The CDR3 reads CASSDSSSGDRPYEQYF. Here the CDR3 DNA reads TGTGCCAGCAGTGACTCCTCTAGCGGAGACAGACCCTACGAGCAGTACTTC.

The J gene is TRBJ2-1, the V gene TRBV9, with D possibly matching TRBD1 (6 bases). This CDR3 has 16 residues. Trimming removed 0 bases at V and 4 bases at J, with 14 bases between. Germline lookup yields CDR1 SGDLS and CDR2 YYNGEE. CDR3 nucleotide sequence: TGTGCCAGCAGCGTAGCAGAGACAGGCCCTTACAATGAGCAGTTCTTC. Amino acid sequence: CASSVAETGPYNEQFF.

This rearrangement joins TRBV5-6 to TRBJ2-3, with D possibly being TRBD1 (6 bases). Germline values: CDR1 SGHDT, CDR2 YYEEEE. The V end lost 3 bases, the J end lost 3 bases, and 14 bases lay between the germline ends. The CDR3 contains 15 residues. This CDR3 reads CASSSTGSVTDTQYF. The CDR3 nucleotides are TGTGCCAGCAGCTCAACAGGGAGCGTAACAGATACGCAGTATTTT.

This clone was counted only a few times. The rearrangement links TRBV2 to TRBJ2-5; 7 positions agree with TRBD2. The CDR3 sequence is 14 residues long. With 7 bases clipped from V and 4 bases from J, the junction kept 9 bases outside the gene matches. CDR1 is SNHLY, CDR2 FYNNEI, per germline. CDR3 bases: TGTGCCAGCATCGACTTTAGCGGGCCAGAGACCCAGTACTTC. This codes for CASIDFSGPETQYF.

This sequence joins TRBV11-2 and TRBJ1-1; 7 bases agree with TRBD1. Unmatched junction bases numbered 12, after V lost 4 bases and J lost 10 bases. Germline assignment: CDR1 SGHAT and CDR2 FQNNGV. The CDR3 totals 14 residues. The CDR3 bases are TGTGCCAGCAGCTCAACTCGTTTGGGACAGATAGCTTTCTTT. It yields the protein CASSSTRLGQIAFF.

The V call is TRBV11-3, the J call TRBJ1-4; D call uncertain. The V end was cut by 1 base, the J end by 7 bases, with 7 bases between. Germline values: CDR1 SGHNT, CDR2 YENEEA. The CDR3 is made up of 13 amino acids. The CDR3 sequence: CASSLGGGEKLFF. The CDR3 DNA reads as TGTGCCAGCAGCTTAGGTGGCGGTGAAAAACTGTTTTTT.

In DNA form, the CDR3 reads TGTGCCAGCAGCTCGGGACAGGAAAGCTATGGCTACACCTTC. Encoded protein: CASSSGQESYGYTF. The J gene is TRBJ1-2, the V gene TRBV2; TRBD1 aligns across 8 bases. The CDR3 covers 14 residues. The V and J ends lost 6 bases and 4 bases, in that order; junction bases with no gene match: 7. Germline values: CDR1 SNHLY, CDR2 FYNNEI.

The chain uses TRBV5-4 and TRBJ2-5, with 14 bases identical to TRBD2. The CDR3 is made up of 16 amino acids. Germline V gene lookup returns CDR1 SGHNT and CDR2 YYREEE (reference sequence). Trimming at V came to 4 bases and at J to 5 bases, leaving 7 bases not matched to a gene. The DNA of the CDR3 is TGTGCCAGCAGCGGGGGAGGGACTAGCGGGAGCGAGACCCAGTACTTC. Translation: CASSGGGTSGSETQYF.

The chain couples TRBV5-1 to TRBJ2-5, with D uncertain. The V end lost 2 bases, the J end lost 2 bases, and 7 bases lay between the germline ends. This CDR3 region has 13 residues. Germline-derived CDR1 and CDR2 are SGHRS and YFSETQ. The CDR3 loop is CASSFQDQETQYF. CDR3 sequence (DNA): TGCGCCAGCAGCTTTCAGGATCAAGAGACCCAGTACTTC.

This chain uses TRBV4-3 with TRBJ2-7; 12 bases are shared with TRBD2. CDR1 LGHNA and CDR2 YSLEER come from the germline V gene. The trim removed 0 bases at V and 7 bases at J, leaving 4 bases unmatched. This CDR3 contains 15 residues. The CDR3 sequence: CASSQEGLAGYEQYF. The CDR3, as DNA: TGCGCCAGCAGCCAAGAAGGACTAGCGGGATATGAGCAGTACTTC.

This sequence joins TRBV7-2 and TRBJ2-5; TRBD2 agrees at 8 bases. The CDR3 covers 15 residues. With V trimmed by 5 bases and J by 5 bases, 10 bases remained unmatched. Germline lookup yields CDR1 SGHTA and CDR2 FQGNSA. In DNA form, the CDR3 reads TGTGCCAGCAGCGCGGGGGGAGGGGCTGGGGAGACCCAGTACTTC. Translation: CASSAGGGAGETQYF.

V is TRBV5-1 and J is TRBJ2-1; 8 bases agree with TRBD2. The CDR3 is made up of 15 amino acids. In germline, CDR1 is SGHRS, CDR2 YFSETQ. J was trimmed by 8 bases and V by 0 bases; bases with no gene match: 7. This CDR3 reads CASSLGAGVGYEQFF. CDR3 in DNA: TGCGCCAGCAGCTTGGGAGCGGGAGTCGGCTATGAGCAGTTCTTC.

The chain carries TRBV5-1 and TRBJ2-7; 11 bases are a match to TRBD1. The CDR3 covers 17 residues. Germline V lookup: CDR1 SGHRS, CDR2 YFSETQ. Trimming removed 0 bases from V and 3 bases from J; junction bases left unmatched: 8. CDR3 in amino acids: CASSLEGTGTGGYEQYF. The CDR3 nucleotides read TGCGCCAGCAGCTTGGAGGGGACCGGGACAGGGGGCTACGAGCAGTACTTC.

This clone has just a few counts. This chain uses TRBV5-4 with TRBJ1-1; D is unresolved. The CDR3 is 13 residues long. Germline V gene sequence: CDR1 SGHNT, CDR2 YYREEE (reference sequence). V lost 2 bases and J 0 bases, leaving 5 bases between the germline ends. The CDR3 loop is CASSFPMNTEAFF. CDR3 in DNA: TGTGCCAGCAGCTTTCCAATGAACACTGAAGCTTTCTTT.